Detailed here is one T cell receptor (beta chain). Its target is not known. One end of the junction is discordant with germline, which a read error may explain. Using immunoSEQ multiplex PCR, the repertoire was profiled, and TCRdb retains in-frame clones only, with some absent. The data show roughly 22,000 clones, about 95% seen once. The CDR3 consists of 14 residues. Germline V gene lookup returns CDR1 SGHNT and CDR2 YYREEE (reference sequence). These data originate in a study of STAT3 mutations in large granular lymphocyte leukemia. Study-wide background: More than half of T-LGLL patients received immunosuppressive therapy.

Broader study findings: TCR clonotype switching after therapy occurred in about 30% of the 18 patients. In T-cell large granular lymphocyte leukemia, about half of patients showed multiple immunodominant subclonotypes.

The specimen was peripheral blood mononuclear cells. The sequence was collected from a man in his forties or fifties with T-cell large granular lymphocyte leukemia. Some clones in this sample may be carry-over from other donors' samples. The rearrangement uses TRBV5-4 and TRBJ2-3, with 7 bases identical to TRBD1. The CDR3 DNA reads TGTGCCAGCAGCAAAGAGACAGGGCCCCAGGGCAGTCCTTTT. As protein: CASSKETGPQGSPF.